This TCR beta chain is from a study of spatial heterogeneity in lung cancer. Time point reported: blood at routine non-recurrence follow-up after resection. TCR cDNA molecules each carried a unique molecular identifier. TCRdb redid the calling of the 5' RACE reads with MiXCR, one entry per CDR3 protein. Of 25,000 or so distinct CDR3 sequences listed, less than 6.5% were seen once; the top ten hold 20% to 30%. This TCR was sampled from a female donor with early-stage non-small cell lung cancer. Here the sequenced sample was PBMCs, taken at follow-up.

DNA for the CDR3: TGTGCCAGCAAGGAGGACGGGGGGAGAGGGGAGCAGTACTTC. It is translated as CASKEDGGRGEQYF. The V and J genes are TRBV28 and TRBJ2-7; 7 bases match TRBD2. Germline lookup yields CDR1 MDHEN and CDR2 SYDVKM. The CDR3 extends over 14 amino acids. V was pared by 7 bases and J by 7 bases, with 13 bases of the junction left unmatched.